Shown below are 28 T cell receptor beta chains from a single sample sequenced in a study of blood T cell repertoires in COVID-19. The method was immunoSEQ multiplex PCR; TCRdb's version includes in-frame clones alone and lacks a portion of them. The data hold 80,000 to 95,000 clones, with approximately 80% observed a single time. The sample comprised peripheral blood. The receptors stem from an elderly woman with active or convalescent COVID-19.

The CDR3 reads CASFRGLGETQYF. DNA of the CDR3: TGTGCCAGCTTCAGGGGGCTCGGAGAGACCCAGTACTTC. The chain couples TRBV2 to TRBJ2-5, with 8 nucleotides matching TRBD1. Germline CDR1 reads SNHLY; CDR2 reads FYNNEI. Trimming cost V 8 bases and J 4 bases; bases outside gene matches: 6. The CDR3 sequence is 13 residues long.

The gene calls are TRBV28 and TRBJ1-5, with D perhaps TRBD1 (6 bases). The germline V gene has CDR1 MDHEN and CDR2 SYDVKM. V was pared by 4 bases and J by 0 bases, with 28 bases between. This CDR3 contains 21 residues. CDR3 bases: TGTGCCAGCAGTTCGCACCGGGGCGGGGGCAGTTTGTCTTATAGCAATCAGCCCCAGCATTTT. Amino acids: CASSSHRGGGSLSYSNQPQHF.

The rearrangement joins TRBV2 to TRBJ2-6, with D perhaps matching TRBD2 (6 bases). Per germline, CDR1 SNHLY and CDR2 FYNNEI. This CDR3 has 17 residues. The V and J ends lost 4 bases and 0 bases respectively, with 13 bases between them. CDR3 amino acids: CASSVAGLSSGANVLTF. Written as DNA, the CDR3 is TGTGCCAGCAGTGTCGCGGGGTTAAGCTCTGGGGCCAACGTCCTGACTTTC.

The genes are TRBV13 and TRBJ1-3, with TRBD1 as a possible D gene (5 bases). V lost 0 bases and J 0 bases, leaving 9 bases between the germline ends. Germline V lookup: CDR1 PRHDT, CDR2 FYEKMQ (reference sequence). This CDR3 comprises 16 residues. In DNA, the CDR3 is TGTGCCAGCAGCTTAGGTCAGGGAAACTCTGGAAACACCATATATTTT. Translation: CASSLGQGNSGNTIYF.

The chain couples TRBV24-1 to TRBJ1-1, with 7 bases lining up with TRBD1. CDR1 is KGHDR, CDR2 SFDVKD, per germline. The CDR3 spans 13 residues. The J segment lost 5 bases and the V segment lost 10 bases, leaving 9 bases of the junction unmatched. As DNA, the CDR3 is TGTGCCACTAGAAGGGCAGGGGGAACTGAAGCTTTCTTT. Translated: CATRRAGGTEAFF.

In DNA, the CDR3 is TGTGCCAGCAGCTTGGGGGGGACACTGAACACCGGGGAGCTGTTTTTT. Translating gives CASSLGGTLNTGELFF. This chain uses TRBV5-5 with TRBJ2-2, with D possibly being TRBD1 (6 bases). The CDR3 runs to 16 residues. Trimming cost V 0 bases and J 1 base, with 10 bases left between them. Per the germline V gene, CDR1 is SGHKS and CDR2 is YYEKEE (reference sequence).

The V call is TRBV10-3, the J call TRBJ1-3; perhaps TRBD1 as D (5 bases). The germline gives CDR1 ENHRY, CDR2 SYGVKD. The CDR3 extends over 13 amino acids. The ends were cut back, 3 bases at V and 4 bases at J, with 7 bases in the middle. The CDR3 loop is CAISDGGGNTIYF. The CDR3 region has the DNA TGTGCCATCAGTGACGGGGGAGGAAACACCATATATTTT.

The chain carries TRBV20-1 and TRBJ1-1; D is uncertain. Germline CDR1 and CDR2: DFQATT and SNEGSKA (reference sequence). This CDR3 is 11 amino acids long. Trimming removed 4 bases from V and 0 bases from J, with 3 bases in between. The CDR3 DNA sequence: TGCAGTGCTATATTGAACACTGAAGCTTTCTTT. It yields the protein CSAILNTEAFF.

V usage is TRBV6-5 and J usage is TRBJ1-2; TRBD1 might be the D (5 bases). V dropped 0 bases and J dropped 5 bases, with 10 bases sitting between them. Looked up from germline, CDR1 is MNHEY and CDR2 is SVGAGI. The CDR3 loop spans 14 amino acids. The chain's CDR3 is CASSYSTGGYGYTF. The CDR3, as DNA: TGTGCCAGCAGTTACTCGACGGGGGGGTATGGCTACACCTTC.

The chain is built from TRBV5-1 and TRBJ2-5; possibly TRBD1 for D (5 bases). The V gene's germline CDR1 is SGHRS and CDR2 YFSETQ. V was pared by 0 bases and J by 5 bases, with 5 bases between. The CDR3 extends over 12 amino acids. The DNA of the CDR3 is TGCGCCAGCAGCTTGGAGGGGGAGACCCAGTACTTC. Its protein product is CASSLEGETQYF.

V is TRBV19 and J is TRBJ1-4, with 9 bases aligning to TRBD1. After removal of 1 base from V and 8 bases from J, the junction contained 5 bases not matched to a gene. The CDR3 runs to 15 residues. Looked up from germline, CDR1 is LNHDA and CDR2 is SQIVND (reference sequence). CDR3 region: CASSIGTGVEEKLFF. The CDR3 region has the DNA TGTGCCAGTAGTATAGGGACAGGGGTGGAGGAAAAACTGTTTTTT.

The chain links TRBV6-2 or TRBV6-3 to TRBJ2-7; 13 nucleotides align to TRBD2. Germline CDR1 MNHEY, CDR2 SVGEGT. The CDR3 consists of 17 residues. With 6 bases clipped from V and 1 base from J, the junction kept 9 bases outside the gene matches. The CDR3 nucleotides read TGTGCCAGCAGCCCTCGGGGACTAGCGGGACTTTCCTACGAGCAGTACTTC. It is translated as CASSPRGLAGLSYEQYF.

The rearrangement uses TRBV5-1 and TRBJ2-5; 8 bases are shared with TRBD1. V lost 3 bases to trimming and J lost 3 bases; unmatched junction nucleotides: 7. The CDR3 extends over 15 amino acids. CDR1 is SGHRS, CDR2 YFSETQ, per germline. The CDR3 DNA reads TGCGCCAGCAGCTCTTCTCCGGGACAGGAAGAGACCCAGTACTTC. This gives the protein CASSSSPGQEETQYF.

The chain combines TRBV7-3 with TRBJ2-1; a possible D gene is TRBD1 (7 bases). Trimming removed 1 base from V and 0 bases from J, with 34 bases in between. The CDR3 totals 24 residues. Per germline, CDR1 SGHTA and CDR2 FQGTGA. The CDR3 region is CASSLRSRTNPGGLLKSSYNEQFF. The CDR3 DNA follows: TGTGCCAGCAGCTTAAGGTCGCGTACAAATCCAGGGGGGCTACTCAAAAGCTCCTACAATGAGCAGTTCTTC. Full variable domain (outside the CDR3, taken from reference TRBV7-3 and TRBJ2-1): GAGVSQTPSNKVTEKGKYVELRCDPISGHTALYWYRQSLGQGPEFLIYFQGTGAADDSGLPNDRFFAVRPEGSVSTLKIQRTERGDSAVYLCASSLRSRTNPGGLLKSSYNEQFFGPGTRLTVL.

This chain links TRBV9 with TRBJ2-1; TRBD2 agrees at 8 bases. Germline V lookup: CDR1 SGDLS, CDR2 YYNGEE. This CDR3 has 15 amino acids. Trimming took 0 bases from V and 6 from J; bases not matched to a gene: 5. CDR3 loop: CASSVEGLVGNEQFF. CDR3 DNA: TGTGCCAGCAGCGTAGAGGGACTAGTGGGCAATGAGCAGTTCTTC.

This chain links TRBV6-5 with TRBJ2-5; D is ambiguous. The CDR3 sequence is 13 residues long. The germline gives CDR1 MNHEY, CDR2 SVGAGI. V lost 7 bases and J 1 base, leaving 10 bases between the germline ends. Here the CDR3 DNA reads TGTGCCAGCAATCGACTGTCCCAAGAGACCCAGTACTTC. This sequence encodes CASNRLSQETQYF.

The CDR3 protein is CATSLERQQFF. DNA for the CDR3: TGTGCCACCAGTTTAGAGCGGCAGCAGTTCTTC. The genes are TRBV24-1 and TRBJ2-1; D is perhaps TRBD2 (5 bases). The germline CDR1 and CDR2 sequences are KGHDR and SFDVKD. Trimming took 6 bases from V and 11 from J, leaving 10 bases between them. The CDR3 has 11 amino acids.

This chain uses TRBV4-3 with TRBJ2-1; 7 nucleotides align to TRBD1. Germline V gene data show CDR1 as LGHNA and CDR2 as YSLEER. This CDR3 spans 16 amino acids. V was pared by 1 base and J by 8 bases, with 11 bases of the junction left unmatched. The CDR3, as DNA: TGCGCCAGCAGCCAAGCCCGGACAGGCTGGGGCCATGAGCAGTTCTTC. It encodes CASSQARTGWGHEQFF.

The chain links TRBV2 to TRBJ2-2; TRBD2 matches at 12 bases. This CDR3 has 16 amino acids. Germline trimming cut 8 bases from V and 7 bases from J; bases unmatched to any gene: 11. In germline, CDR1 is SNHLY, CDR2 FYNNEI. CDR3 protein: CASVRLAGDGGGELFF. The CDR3, as DNA: TGTGCCAGCGTACGACTAGCGGGAGATGGGGGCGGGGAGCTGTTTTTT.

This chain connects TRBV5-1 to TRBJ2-5; TRBD1 matches 8 bases. CDR3 length: 15 amino acids. With 5 bases clipped from V and 4 bases from J, the junction kept 10 bases outside the gene matches. The germline V gene encodes CDR1 SGHRS and CDR2 YFSETQ. The DNA of the CDR3 is TGCGCCAGCAGTTATTCTCAGGGGGCGGGAGAGACCCAGTACTTC. Translation gives CASSYSQGAGETQYF.

The rearrangement uses TRBV27 and TRBJ1-5; 8 bases match TRBD1. The J segment lost 2 bases and the V segment lost 5 bases, leaving 5 bases of the junction unmatched. The CDR3 runs to 15 residues. Germline lookup yields CDR1 MNHEY and CDR2 SMNVEV (reference sequence). CDR3 nucleotides: TGTGCCAGCAGTACCCAGACAGGGGGCAATCAGCCCCAGCATTTT. It codes for CASSTQTGGNQPQHF.

The chain is built from TRBV7-9 and TRBJ1-6; 7 bases line up with TRBD1. CDR1 is SEHNR, CDR2 FQNEAQ, per germline (reference sequence). V shed 2 bases, J shed 6 bases, and the junction held 4 bases outside the gene matches. This CDR3 contains 15 residues. CDR3 amino acids: CASSLRQGFNSPLHF. In DNA, the CDR3 is TGTGCCAGCAGCTTACGACAGGGATTTAATTCACCCCTCCACTTT.

The chain joins TRBV10-3 to TRBJ1-5, with a weak D call TRBD1 (6 bases). In germline, CDR1 is ENHRY, CDR2 SYGVKD. This CDR3 region has 13 residues. Trimming took off 6 bases at V and 4 bases at J, with 10 bases between the two ends. The CDR3 region has the DNA TGTGCCATCAGCCGGGACACAAATCAGCCCCAGCATTTT. This gives the protein CAISRDTNQPQHF.

In DNA, the CDR3 is TGCGCCAGCAGCCAAGATCGAAGCAGGGGCGACACCTACAATGAGCAGTTCTTC. This translates into CASSQDRSRGDTYNEQFF. V is TRBV4-1 and J is TRBJ2-1, with a tentative D call TRBD1 (6 bases). The CDR3 loop spans 18 amino acids. Trimming took 0 bases from V and 2 from J, leaving 17 bases between them. The germline V gene encodes CDR1 MGHRA and CDR2 YSYEKL.

The rearrangement joins TRBV19 to TRBJ2-7; D possibly corresponds to TRBD2 (5 bases). V was trimmed by 1 base and J by 3 bases, leaving 13 bases between them. Germline V gives CDR1 LNHDA, CDR2 SQIVND (reference sequence). The CDR3 runs to 15 residues. As DNA, the CDR3 is TGTGCCAGTAGTATAGGGAGGCGTCCCGACTACGAGCAGTACTTC. It yields the protein CASSIGRRPDYEQYF. The full variable domain, in which reference TRBV19 and TRBJ2-7 provide the parts outside the CDR3, is DGGITQSPKYLFRKEGQNVTLSCEQNLNHDAMYWYRQDPGQGLRLIYYSQIVNDFQKGDIAEGYSVSREKKESFPLTVTSAQKNPTAFYLCASSIGRRPDYEQYFGPGTRLTVT.

This chain uses TRBV5-4 with TRBJ1-2; tentatively, D is TRBD1 (6 bases). V lost 4 bases, J lost 4 bases, and 23 bases lay in between. The CDR3 spans 17 residues. The germline V gene encodes CDR1 SGHNT and CDR2 YYREEE (reference sequence). This CDR3 is CASSPRGGGLQFYGYTF. CDR3 coding DNA: TGTGCCAGCAGCCCCAGGGGAGGGGGGCTCCAGTTCTATGGCTACACCTTC.

The chain recombines TRBV28 with TRBJ2-1; 8 positions match TRBD2. Germline V gene lookup returns CDR1 MDHEN and CDR2 SYDVKM. The CDR3 is 15 amino acids. The junction had 17 bases not matched to a gene; V was cut back by 11 bases and J by 8 bases. The CDR3 DNA reads TGTGCCTCCATGACAGCGGGAGCGTATAGGGATGAGCAGTTCTTC. Its protein product is CASMTAGAYRDEQFF.

J is TRBJ2-1 and V is TRBV24-1, with 8 bases lining up with TRBD1. The J segment lost 6 bases and the V segment lost 7 bases, leaving 10 bases of the junction unmatched. CDR3 length equals 15 residues. The V gene's germline CDR1 is KGHDR and CDR2 SFDVKD. CDR3 sequence: CATSGTGGRVNEQFF. The CDR3 DNA is TGTGCCACCAGCGGAACAGGGGGTAGGGTCAATGAGCAGTTCTTC.